The clone carrying this T cell receptor beta chain was recorded once. Methods used by the authors: Amplification of reference gene primers was used by the study to estimate nucleated cell counts. Assay: immunoSEQ multiplex PCR; the TCRdb copy retains only in-frame clones and omits some. V and J calls and clone size are copied from that table; D and trimming were computed from the DNA. The table records more than 110,000 clones, around 86% of them present only once. The sample is drawn from a study of blood T cell repertoires in COVID-19. V lost 5 bases and J 5 bases, leaving 12 bases between the germline ends. The length of the CDR3 is 14 residues. Looked up from germline, CDR1 is SGHTA and CDR2 is FQGNSA.

This TCR came from a man in his fifties or sixties who had recovered from COVID-19. Sequenced: PBMCs or T cells enriched from blood (not recorded which). The genes are TRBV7-2 and TRBJ2-2, with D possibly TRBD1 on 5 matching bases. The DNA for the CDR3 is TGTGCCAGCAGCCCGAGCAGGGTGACCGGGGAGCTGTTTTTT. This encodes CASSPSRVTGELFF. Filled out from reference TRBV7-2 and TRBJ2-2, the complete variable domain reads GAGVSQSPSNKVTEKGKDVELRCDPISGHTALYWYRQSLGQGLEFLIYFQGNSAPDKSGLPSDRFSAERTGGSVSTLTIQRTQQEDSAVYLCASSPSRVTGELFFGEGSRLTVL.